The source of this TCR beta chain is a study of T-cell reconstitution after alpha-beta-depleted transplantation in children. Germline values: CDR1 MDHEN, CDR2 SYDVKM. The V end lost 2 bases, the J end lost 3 bases, and 8 bases lay between the germline ends. The CDR3 has 14 residues. For TCRbeta, the library was prepared with unique molecular identifiers. A single record per CDR3 protein comes from TCRdb applying MiXCR to the PCR reads. The data show some 490,000 distinct CDR3 sequences, 12% seen once. Many counts were recorded for this clonotype. This TCR came from a human donor who donated a stem cell graft to a child with combined immunodeficiency. Sequencing used PBMCs from the stem cell graft donor, obtained from the stem cell graft. The J gene is TRBJ1-5, the V gene TRBV28; D is ambiguous. This CDR3 reads CASSLQHSNQPQHF. CDR3 DNA sequence: TGTGCCAGCAGTTTACAGCACTCCAATCAGCCCCAGCATTTT. The entire variable domain, with the rest obtained from reference TRBV28 and TRBJ1-5, is as follows: DVKVTQSSRYLVKRTGEKVFLECVQDMDHENMFWYRQDPGLGLRLIYFSYDVKMKEKGDIPEGYSVSREKKERFSLILESASTNQTSMYLCASSLQHSNQPQHFGDGTRLSIL.